This TCR beta chain was recovered during a study of blood T cell repertoires in COVID-19. Study background: Samples representing acute and convalescent COVID-19 were sourced from the United States, Italy and Spain. T cells, B-cell-depleted T cells, or PBMCs provided the cDNA or gDNA that served as material.

This table comes from immunoSEQ multiplex PCR, and its TCRdb copy is limited to in-frame clones, with some not included. The sample contains around 320,000 clones, around 88% of which appear only once. The material sequenced was peripheral blood. The sequence was obtained from a woman in her twenties or thirties who had recovered from COVID-19.

The CDR3 is CASSLFRLNTEAFF. The CDR3, as DNA: TGTGCCAGCAGTTTGTTCAGGTTGAACACTGAAGCTTTCTTT. This chain uses TRBV27 with TRBJ1-1; D not certain. The germline V gene has CDR1 MNHEY and CDR2 SMNVEV (reference sequence). The V end was cut by 3 bases, the J end by 0 bases, with 8 bases between. The CDR3 has 14 amino acids.